One sample yielded the 3 T cell receptor beta chains listed below, sequenced in a study of shared clonotypes between healthy human individuals. Clones were sequenced by immunoSEQ multiplex PCR, and TCRdb holds only the in-frame ones, with some missing. The sample holds around 500,000 clones, 78% seen once. Sequencing was carried out using PBMCs. The receptors come from a woman aged 40 to 55 in good health. Some clones in this sample may be carry-over from other donors' samples.

This clone was seen more than once but under ten times. The V gene is TRBV28, the J gene TRBJ1-6, with D tentatively TRBD1 (5 bases). The CDR3 is 14 residues long. Germline V gene data show CDR1 as MDHEN and CDR2 as SYDVKM. With 3 bases removed from V and 10 bases from J, the gap between germline ends came to 13 bases. The CDR3 spells CASSLLGRASPLHF. CDR3 sequence (DNA): TGTGCCAGCAGTTTGCTGGGCAGGGCCTCACCCCTCCACTTT.

Only a few counts were recorded for this clone. This chain uses TRBV5-1 with TRBJ1-3; 12 positions agree with TRBD1. The CDR3 consists of 16 residues. J gave up 4 bases and V 3 bases, and 5 bases lay outside the gene matches. Germline V gives CDR1 SGHRS, CDR2 YFSETQ. CDR3 coding DNA: TGCGCCAGCAGCTACCGGGACAGGGGGCCCGGAAACACCATATATTTT. It specifies CASSYRDRGPGNTIYF.

The V and J genes are TRBV18 and TRBJ1-4, with TRBD1 matching 8 bases. The germline V gene has CDR1 KGHSH and CDR2 LQKENI. J gave up 6 bases and V 2 bases, and 8 bases lay outside the gene matches. The CDR3 extends over 16 amino acids. The CDR3 bases are TGTGCCAGCTCACCAATGACAGGGGATTTACATGAAAAACTGTTTTTT. Its protein product is CASSPMTGDLHEKLFF.